A selection of T cell receptor beta chains follows, all from one sample in a study of T cells expressing NK-cell markers. TCRdb re-analyzed the 5' RACE reads; it lists each CDR3 protein once, without DNA. The sample table includes 500,000 to 700,000 distinct CDR3 sequences. Sequenced sample: blood T cells: a sorted CD56 or NKG2C T cell subset, CD4+ or CD8+ T cells, or bulk PBMC T cells (not recorded which). The receptors stem from a man between 18 and 29 years old in good health. Both conserved end residues are part of each CDR3.

J gene,V gene,CDR3 protein
TRBJ2-1,TRBV20-1,CSARDINTDEQFF
TRBJ2-7,TRBV2,CASSEESEQYF
TRBJ2-1,TRBV20-1,CSASSGQGGRDEQFF
TRBJ2-1,TRBV20-1,CSTGTSGKNEQFF
TRBJ2-3,TRBV2,CASRTVGVGPDTQYF
TRBJ2-2,TRBV5-1,CASSLIAGEGSTGELFF
TRBJ2-1,TRBV7-9,CASRPGVAGNPGAFF
TRBJ2-1,TRBV7-9,CASQMTGKSNNEQFF
TRBJ1-5,TRBV6-2/TRBV6-3,CASSYVQGDGSNQPQHF
TRBJ1-5,TRBV12-3/TRBV12-4,CASSFRRDTSNQPQHF
TRBJ2-1,TRBV11-2,CASSSLTAYNEQFF
TRBJ1-5,TRBV7-9,CASSQGDRGGQPQHF
TRBJ1-1,TRBV7-9,CASSARRGNTEAFF
TRBJ2-2,TRBV6-2/TRBV6-3,CASSPGGEELFF
TRBJ1-1,TRBV7-9,CASSLVRGLGTEAFF
TRBJ1-1,TRBV11-2,CASSVDRGRLEAFF
TRBJ1-1,TRBV12-3/TRBV12-4,CASRGLNTEAFF
TRBJ2-5,TRBV12-3/TRBV12-4,CASSLAVGFLRSQETQYF
TRBJ2-7,TRBV12-3/TRBV12-4,CASSFRQGTSEQYF
TRBJ2-7,TRBV27,CASSLEAFGSSYEQYF
TRBJ1-1,TRBV12-3/TRBV12-4,CASSRRSNTEAFF
TRBJ2-5,TRBV12-3/TRBV12-4,CASSITRGRALVETQYF
TRBJ2-1,TRBV11-2,CASSVTLAGVGYEQFF
TRBJ2-2,TRBV6-1,CASSVPGLNRGTGELFF
TRBJ1-4,TRBV5-1,CASSLRGLNEKLFF
TRBJ2-2,TRBV25-1,CASSLYRNTGELFF
TRBJ2-1,TRBV7-8,CASSSVLAGLQFF
TRBJ2-7,TRBV29-1,CSVEALGLAGGFEQYF
TRBJ2-4,TRBV12-3/TRBV12-4,CASTVTGENIQYF
TRBJ1-1,TRBV7-6,CASSSRQDATEAFF
TRBJ2-4,TRBV5-1,CASSLVSTGWQNIQYF
TRBJ2-2,TRBV4-3,CASSQQTGVAGELFF
TRBJ2-1,TRBV7-9,CASSLAVTNEQFF
TRBJ2-1,TRBV6-6,CASSFVAYNEQFF
TRBJ2-2,TRBV20-1,CSARAGGAMNTGELFF
TRBJ2-3,TRBV7-2,CASSYRRTASDTQYF
TRBJ2-1,TRBV14,CASRRGNGEQFF
TRBJ1-5,TRBV6-5,CASSYLSGTGEGLDQPQHF
TRBJ2-1,TRBV5-1,CASSQDGFEQFF
TRBJ2-3,TRBV11-1,CASSFRKLAGESGDTQYF
TRBJ1-1,TRBV5-5,CASSLFGGPNTEAFF
TRBJ2-6,TRBV12-3/TRBV12-4,CASKQFSGANVLTF
TRBJ2-2,TRBV5-1,CASSLAHGSTGELFF
TRBJ2-2,TRBV24-1,CATSRPANTGELFF
TRBJ2-1,TRBV4-1,CASSQDLGGGPNEQFF
TRBJ2-3,TRBV5-1,CASSLNPGGGDTQYF
TRBJ2-3,TRBV4-2,CASSQEQPKAAQGGTDTQYF
TRBJ2-3,TRBV7-9,CASPADYDTQYF